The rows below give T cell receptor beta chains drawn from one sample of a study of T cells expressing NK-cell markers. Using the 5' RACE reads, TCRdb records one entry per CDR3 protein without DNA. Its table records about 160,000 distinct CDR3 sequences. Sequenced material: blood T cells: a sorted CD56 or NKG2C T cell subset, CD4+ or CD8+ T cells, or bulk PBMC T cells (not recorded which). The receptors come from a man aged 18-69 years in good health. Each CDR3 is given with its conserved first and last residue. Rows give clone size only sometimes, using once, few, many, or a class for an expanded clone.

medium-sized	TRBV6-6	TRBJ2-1	CASSFLAGDNNEQFF
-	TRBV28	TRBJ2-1	CASATGTSDEQFF
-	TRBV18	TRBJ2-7	CASSKTGGGDRTYEQYF
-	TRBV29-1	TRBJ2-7	CSAATRGYEQYF
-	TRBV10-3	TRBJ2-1	CAISPSWGAANEQFF
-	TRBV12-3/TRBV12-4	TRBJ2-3	CASSFGQGSDTQYF
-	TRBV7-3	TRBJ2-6	CASSLGWAGANVLTF
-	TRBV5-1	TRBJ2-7	CASSLAPHRTGGGHEQYF
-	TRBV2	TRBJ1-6	CASSTYSRQGDSPLHF
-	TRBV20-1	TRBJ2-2	CSAATGGTGTGELFF
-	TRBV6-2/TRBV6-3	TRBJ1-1	CASSFGQDEAFF
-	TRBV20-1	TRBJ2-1	CSARDFRTRNNEQFF
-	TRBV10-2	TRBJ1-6	CASSESPVRNSPLHF
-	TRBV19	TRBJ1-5	CATTNFGNQPQHF
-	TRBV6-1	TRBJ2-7	CASSPTPKGSYEQYF
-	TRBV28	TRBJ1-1	CASSLSRGNTEAFF
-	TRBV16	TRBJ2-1	CASSYTGREQFF
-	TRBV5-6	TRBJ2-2	CASSLVASGTGELFF
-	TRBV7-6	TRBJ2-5	CASSSKESRVRETQYF
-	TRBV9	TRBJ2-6	CASSAGGGTGGVGANVLTF
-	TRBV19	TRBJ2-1	CASTPTGGAHNEQFF
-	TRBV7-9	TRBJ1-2	CASSQAGLGDWDYGYTF
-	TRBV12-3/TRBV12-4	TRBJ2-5	CASSYGSDRGPETQYF
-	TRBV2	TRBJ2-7	CASSSEGLAGSEQYF
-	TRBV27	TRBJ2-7	CASSSTGEQYF
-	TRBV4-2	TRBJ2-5	CASSQVWSPSRHGGETQYF
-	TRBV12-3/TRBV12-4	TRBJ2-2	CASSLSHPTGPTGELFF
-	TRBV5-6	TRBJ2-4	CASSSRLAGGWNIQYF
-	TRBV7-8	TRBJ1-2	CASSLAPTGNYGYTF
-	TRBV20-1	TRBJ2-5	CSARDFGGVETQYF
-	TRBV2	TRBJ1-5	CASSEELVGLTHF
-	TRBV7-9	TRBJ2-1	CASSLAPGSSYNEQFF
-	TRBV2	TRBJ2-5	CASSLRGTSGTKYQETQYF
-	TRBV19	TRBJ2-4	CASSISTGRDIQYF
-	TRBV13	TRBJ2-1	CASSSKQGRTYNEQFF
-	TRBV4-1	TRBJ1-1	CASSQEIGNAFF
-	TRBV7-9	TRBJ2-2	CASSPPPWGTGELFF
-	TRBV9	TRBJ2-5	CASSIGSQETQYF
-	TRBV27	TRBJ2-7	CASSSLDRYEQYF
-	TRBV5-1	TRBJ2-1	CASSSGQGVDEQFF